The source of this T cell receptor (beta chain) is a study of blood T cells in healthy people across ages. A second PCR, run for roughly 7 to 12 cycles, used a sample-barcoded 5' primer plus a J-beta primer mix. TCRdb reanalysed the 5' RACE reads using MiXCR and keeps one entry per CDR3 protein. The table has around 870,000 distinct CDR3 sequences, more than 25% seen once. Trimming removed 7 bases from V and 3 bases from J; junction bases left unmatched: 4. CDR3 length: 15 residues. In germline, CDR1 is MNHEY, CDR2 SVGEGT. This clonotype was found many times. Sequenced material: blood. This clonotype originated in a woman of 80 years or more in good health. V usage is TRBV6-2 or TRBV6-3 and J usage is TRBJ1-4, with 11 bases matching TRBD1. As DNA, the CDR3 is TGTGCCAGCAACGGACAGGGGGCGGCTAATGAAAAACTGTTTTTT. This sequence encodes CASNGQGAANEKLFF.